Following are 30 T cell receptor beta chains from one sample sequenced in a study of shared clonotypes between healthy human individuals (dated by TCRdb to the early 2020s). The library was produced with the immunoSEQ multiplex PCR assay. This immuneACCESS table, as held by TCRdb, lists in-frame sequences with V and J called but not all clones. Of the missing ones, under half trace to an unresolved V gene in checked studies; the others have no known cause. The sample table shows millions of clones, and 93% are seen once. The ten largest clonotypes hold roughly 0.36% of the sample. Sample: naive CD4+ T cells from PBMCs. Interpreted using the paper, the cell subset or site label stands for: CD45RA+ positively selected. These receptors were collected from a man in his late teens or twenties in good health. Some clones in this sample may be carry-over from other donors' samples.

The chain is built from TRBV28 and TRBJ1-5; D not resolved. This CDR3 has 14 residues. V was shortened by 3 bases and J by 4 bases, with 10 bases between the two germline ends. The germline gives CDR1 MDHEN, CDR2 SYDVKM. The CDR3 is CASSFLTPNQPQHF. Written as DNA, the CDR3 is TGTGCCAGCAGTTTTTTGACCCCGAATCAGCCCCAGCATTTT.

V usage is TRBV7-2 and J usage is TRBJ2-3; 10 positions match TRBD1. This CDR3 is 16 amino acids long. V lost 4 bases, J lost 3 bases, and 7 bases stayed unmatched. CDR1 SGHTA and CDR2 FQGNSA come from the germline V gene. The CDR3 protein is CASSSAPGQGTDTQYF. CDR3 nucleotides: TGTGCCAGCAGCTCTGCCCCGGGACAGGGGACAGATACGCAGTATTTT.

This sequence joins TRBV19 and TRBJ2-7, with D possibly matching TRBD1 (6 bases). This CDR3 is 14 amino acids long. The ends were cut back, 3 bases at V and 2 bases at J, with 11 bases in the middle. CDR1 and CDR2 (germline): LNHDA, SQIVND (reference sequence). This CDR3 is CASSIRTATYEQYF. CDR3 nucleotides: TGTGCCAGTAGTATTAGGACAGCCACCTACGAGCAGTACTTC.

The V and J genes are TRBV5-4 and TRBJ1-1; D not resolved. The CDR3 extends over 13 amino acids. V gave up 1 base and J gave up 3 bases, with 7 bases separating them. Germline CDR1 reads SGHNT; CDR2 reads YYREEE (reference sequence). DNA for the CDR3: TGTGCCAGCAGCTTGTTTGGTTACACTGAAGCTTTCTTT. Translating it yields CASSLFGYTEAFF. Filled out from reference TRBV5-4 and TRBJ1-1, the complete variable domain reads ETGVTQSPTHLIKTRGQQVTLRCSSQSGHNTVSWYQQALGQGPQFIFQYYREEENGRGNFPPRFSGLQFPNYSSELNVNALELDDSALYLCASSLFGYTEAFFGQGTRLTVV.

This chain joins TRBV28 and TRBJ1-1; maybe TRBD1 (5 bases). V dropped 7 bases and J dropped 6 bases, with 15 bases sitting between them. The germline gives CDR1 MDHEN, CDR2 SYDVKM. This CDR3 is 13 amino acids long. This CDR3 is CASTRTQGPEAFF. As DNA, the CDR3 is TGTGCCAGCACCCGAACTCAGGGCCCTGAAGCTTTCTTT.

This CDR3 reads CASSLTRTGSPVEQYF. The CDR3 DNA follows: TGTGCCAGCAGCTTAACCAGGACAGGCTCACCCGTCGAGCAGTACTTC. This rearrangement joins TRBV7-9 to TRBJ2-7; 7 nucleotides line up with TRBD1. The V and J ends lost 2 bases and 6 bases, in that order; junction bases with no gene match: 13. Germline loops: CDR1 SEHNR, CDR2 FQNEAQ (reference sequence). The CDR3 contains 16 residues.

This chain connects TRBV7-9 to TRBJ1-2; perhaps TRBD1 as D (5 bases). This CDR3 has 16 residues. Germline values: CDR1 SEHNR, CDR2 FQNEAQ (reference sequence). Trimming stripped 5 bases from V and 8 bases from J, with 24 bases between. This CDR3 is CASSINNQGRAGGYTF. Written as DNA, the CDR3 is TGTGCCAGCAGCATAAACAACCAGGGTAGGGCCGGGGGCTACACCTTC.

J is TRBJ2-7 and V is TRBV6-1; the match to TRBD1 covers 7 bases. This CDR3 has 17 residues. Trimming took 1 base from V and 2 from J; bases not matched to a gene: 11. The germline CDR1 and CDR2 sequences are MNHNS and SASEGT. CDR3 loop: CASSEGWDRVNPYEQYF. In DNA form, the CDR3 reads TGTGCCAGCAGTGAAGGGTGGGACAGAGTAAATCCCTACGAGCAGTACTTC.

V is TRBV21-1 and J is TRBJ1-2. TRBV21-1 has pseudogene status. CDR3 length equals 14 residues. CDR3 nucleotide sequence: TGTGCCACCGGGCGCGGGGGGACCCGGACCATCTACACCTTC. Protein product: CATGRGGTRTIYTF.

V is TRBV7-8 and J is TRBJ2-2, with D maybe TRBD1 (5 bases). This CDR3 contains 13 residues. V lost 3 bases, J lost 8 bases, and 10 bases lay in between. The germline V gene encodes CDR1 SGHVS and CDR2 FQNEAQ. CDR3 nucleotide sequence: TGTGCCAGCAGCTTTCAGGGTGATGGGGAGCTGTTTTTT. Translated: CASSFQGDGELFF.

V gene TRBV5-1 combines with J gene TRBJ2-5, with 8 bases that match TRBD2. Germline V gives CDR1 SGHRS, CDR2 YFSETQ. The V segment lost 4 bases and the J segment 1 base; nucleotides outside the gene matches: 9. CDR3 length: 16 amino acids. In nucleotides, the CDR3 is TGCGCCAGCAGCGGAACCGGGACTAGGAGCCAAGAGACCCAGTACTTC. Protein sequence: CASSGTGTRSQETQYF.

This chain uses TRBV28 with TRBJ2-2, with TRBD2 identical over 12 bases. V shed 6 bases and J 6 bases; nucleotides not matched to a gene: 8. Germline V lookup: CDR1 MDHEN, CDR2 SYDVKM. The CDR3 is 16 amino acids. The CDR3 here is CASSPTSGSRAGELFF. The CDR3 DNA is TGTGCCAGCAGCCCGACTAGCGGGAGTAGGGCCGGGGAGCTGTTTTTT.

This chain uses TRBV7-7 with TRBJ2-1; 11 bases match TRBD2. Germline V lookup: CDR1 SSHAT, CDR2 FNYEAQ (reference sequence). Trimming cost V 5 bases and J 13 bases; bases outside gene matches: 13. This CDR3 is built from 15 residues. DNA of the CDR3: TGTGCCAGCAGCCCAGGGCTAGCGGGAGGCTCCAGCCAGTTCTTC. Its protein is CASSPGLAGGSSQFF.

V and J are TRBV9 and TRBJ1-4; D might be TRBD1 (5 bases). Germline lookup yields CDR1 SGDLS and CDR2 YYNGEE. Trimming cost V 3 bases and J 7 bases, with 10 bases left between them. This CDR3 region has 13 residues. Here the CDR3 reads CASSAAGAEKLFF. The CDR3 DNA follows: TGTGCCAGCAGCGCGGCCGGGGCTGAAAAACTGTTTTTT.

CDR3 residues: CASSQPFRSNEQFF. The CDR3 nucleotides are TGCGCCAGCAGCCAACCTTTTAGGAGCAATGAGCAGTTCTTC. The chain carries TRBV4-1 and TRBJ2-1; D is unclear. Trimming stripped 2 bases from V and 6 bases from J, with 11 bases between. Per the germline V gene, CDR1 is MGHRA and CDR2 is YSYEKL. The CDR3 extends over 14 amino acids.

The genes are TRBV18 and TRBJ1-1; the D gene is possibly TRBD1 (5 bases). Germline V lookup: CDR1 KGHSH, CDR2 LQKENI. Deletions cut 2 bases from V and 3 bases from J, with 10 bases between. The CDR3 loop spans 14 amino acids. The CDR3, as DNA: TGTGCCAGCTCACCATCACAGGAGGACACTGAAGCTTTCTTT. Translating gives CASSPSQEDTEAFF.

The chain recombines TRBV18 with TRBJ1-3; perhaps TRBD1 as D (5 bases). The CDR3 sequence is 17 residues long. Trimming shortened V by 2 bases and J by 4 bases, and 18 bases separated the two germline ends. Germline V gene data show CDR1 as KGHSH and CDR2 as LQKENI. The CDR3 DNA reads TGTGCCAGCTCACCAACATACGGAGGGGCAGTCGGAAACACCATATATTTT. It encodes CASSPTYGGAVGNTIYF.

The chain couples TRBV4-2 to TRBJ1-3; D is perhaps TRBD1 (6 bases). Germline V lookup: CDR1 LGHNA, CDR2 YNFKEQ. The CDR3 is made up of 17 amino acids. Trimming took off 1 base at V and 0 bases at J, with 13 bases between the two ends. CDR3 coding DNA: TGTGCCAGCAGCCAAGTGGGGGGGGCCGACTCTGGAAACACCATATATTTT. It translates to CASSQVGGADSGNTIYF.

In DNA form, the CDR3 reads TGTGCCAGCAGAAGGACTAGCGGCAACAATGAGCAGTTCTTC. Amino acids: CASRRTSGNNEQFF. The J gene is TRBJ2-1, the V gene TRBV2; 10 nucleotides agree with TRBD2. Trimming cost V 6 bases and J 5 bases; bases outside gene matches: 4. The CDR3 is 14 amino acids. Germline lookup yields CDR1 SNHLY and CDR2 FYNNEI.

This clone was detected only a few times. The chain couples TRBV19 to TRBJ1-2; TRBD1 matches 9 bases. CDR3 length: 14 amino acids. With V trimmed by 7 bases and J by 3 bases, 6 bases remained unmatched. CDR1 is LNHDA and CDR2 is SQIVND in the germline V gene (reference sequence). CDR3: CASKTQGAYYGYTF. CDR3 coding DNA: TGTGCCAGTAAGACACAGGGGGCGTACTATGGCTACACCTTC.

The rearrangement links TRBV9 to TRBJ2-7, with D possibly being TRBD1 (6 bases). V lost 0 bases and J lost 1, with 11 bases in between. Germline V gene lookup returns CDR1 SGDLS and CDR2 YYNGEE. The CDR3 consists of 15 residues. The CDR3, as DNA: TGTGCCAGCAGCGTAGAGGCAGGGGAATCCTACGAGCAGTACTTC. Residues: CASSVEAGESYEQYF.

V is TRBV18 and J is TRBJ2-5; D not certain. CDR1 KGHSH and CDR2 LQKENI come from the germline V gene. With 5 bases removed from V and 2 bases from J, the gap between germline ends came to 9 bases. The CDR3 sequence is 13 residues long. The CDR3 DNA reads as TGTGCCAGCTCAACCAACGGACAAGAGACCCAGTACTTC. This sequence encodes CASSTNGQETQYF.

The V gene is TRBV7-3, the J gene TRBJ2-1; TRBD1 aligns across 7 bases. Germline values: CDR1 SGHTA, CDR2 FQGTGA. The J segment lost 2 bases and the V segment lost 5 bases, leaving 6 bases of the junction unmatched. The CDR3 totals 15 residues. CDR3 loop: CASSADGTAYNEQFF. The DNA for the CDR3 is TGTGCCAGCAGCGCCGACGGGACAGCCTACAATGAGCAGTTCTTC. Full variable domain (remainder filled in from reference TRBV7-3 and TRBJ2-1): GAGVSQTPSNKVTEKGKYVELRCDPISGHTALYWYRQSLGQGPEFLIYFQGTGAADDSGLPNDRFFAVRPEGSVSTLKIQRTERGDSAVYLCASSADGTAYNEQFFGPGTRLTVL.

The chain has TRBV28 and TRBJ2-2; 7 bases agree with TRBD1. V was clipped by 3 bases and J by 1 base; unmatched bases: 5. Germline V gene sequence: CDR1 MDHEN, CDR2 SYDVKM. The CDR3 extends over 16 amino acids. The chain's CDR3 is CASSFLGQKNTGELFF. The CDR3 coding sequence is TGTGCCAGCAGTTTTTTGGGACAGAAGAACACCGGGGAGCTGTTTTTT.

This clone was picked up a small number of times. At one boundary the junction diverges from the germline segment, which might be a read error. The rearrangement uses TRBV9 and TRBJ1-1; a possible D gene is TRBD1 (5 bases). The CDR3 covers 15 residues. Germline loops: CDR1 SGDLS, CDR2 YYNGEE. This CDR3 reads CASSPTGVLNAEAFF. The CDR3 nucleotides are TGTGCCAGCAGCCCCACGGGGGTTTTGAACGCTGAAGCTTTCTTT.

Concerning this clone itself: Other DNA variants within this sample encode the same CDR3. The rearrangement uses TRBV11-2 and TRBJ2-5, with D maybe TRBD2 (7 bases). V lost 1 base, J lost 4 bases, and 10 bases lay in between. This CDR3 is built from 14 residues. Germline lookup yields CDR1 SGHAT and CDR2 FQNNGV. The CDR3 nucleotides are TGTGCCAGCAGCTTAGGGAGGGGGGGAGAGACCCAGTACTTC. Amino acids: CASSLGRGGETQYF.

The V call is TRBV7-2, the J call TRBJ2-2; D unclear. V lost 5 bases and J 1 base, leaving 11 bases between the germline ends. This CDR3 has 15 amino acids. Germline V gene data show CDR1 as SGHTA and CDR2 as FQGNSA. The CDR3 region has the DNA TGTGCCAGCAGCCGGCGGCAGCAGAACACCGGGGAGCTGTTTTTT. Amino acids: CASSRRQQNTGELFF.

The V call is TRBV28, the J call TRBJ1-3; 9 positions match TRBD1. Unmatched junction bases numbered 8, after V lost 11 bases and J lost 0 bases. The CDR3 totals 15 residues. Germline V lookup: CDR1 MDHEN, CDR2 SYDVKM. CDR3 DNA: TGTGCCGGGGGGGGACAGGGCCGCTCTGGAAACACCATATATTTT. It encodes CAGGGQGRSGNTIYF. The full variable domain, rest sourced from reference TRBV28 and TRBJ1-3, is DVKVTQSSRYLVKRTGEKVFLECVQDMDHENMFWYRQDPGLGLRLIYFSYDVKMKEKGDIPEGYSVSREKKERFSLILESASTNQTSMYLCAGGGQGRSGNTIYFGEGSWLTVV.

The chain recombines TRBV6-1 with TRBJ1-1; maybe TRBD1 (5 bases). Germline V gives CDR1 MNHNS, CDR2 SASEGT. The CDR3 is made up of 14 amino acids. Trimming left V 7 bases short and J 1 base short, with 13 bases between. CDR3 DNA: TGTGCCAGCACCTCGTGGCAGGGGAACACTGAAGCTTTCTTT. It yields the protein CASTSWQGNTEAFF.

The chain links TRBV7-6 to TRBJ2-3; 15 bases are shared with TRBD2. The CDR3 contains 17 residues. The junction had 2 bases not matched to a gene; V was cut back by 1 base and J by 3 bases. Germline CDR1 and CDR2: SGHVS and FNYEAQ. The CDR3 region is CASSLVGTSGGTDTQYF. The CDR3 DNA reads as TGTGCCAGCAGCTTAGTGGGGACTAGCGGGGGGACAGATACGCAGTATTTT.